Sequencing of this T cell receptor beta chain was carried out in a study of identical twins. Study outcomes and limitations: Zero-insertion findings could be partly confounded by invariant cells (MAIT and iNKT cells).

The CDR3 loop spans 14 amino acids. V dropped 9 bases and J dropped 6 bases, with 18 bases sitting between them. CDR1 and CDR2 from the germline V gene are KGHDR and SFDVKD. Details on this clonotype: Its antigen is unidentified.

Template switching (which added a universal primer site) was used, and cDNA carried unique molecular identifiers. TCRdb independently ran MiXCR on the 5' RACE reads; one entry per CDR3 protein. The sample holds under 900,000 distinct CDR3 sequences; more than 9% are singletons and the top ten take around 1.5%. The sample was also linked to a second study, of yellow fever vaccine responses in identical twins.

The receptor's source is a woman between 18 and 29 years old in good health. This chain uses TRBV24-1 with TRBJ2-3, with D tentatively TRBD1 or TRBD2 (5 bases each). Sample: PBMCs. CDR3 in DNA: TGTGCCACCCGGGATAGCCGGGCAGGGGATACGCAGTATTTT. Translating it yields CATRDSRAGDTQYF.